This TCR beta chain was recorded in a study of CD8 T cells in Susac syndrome. Findings and limits, study-wide: The study recognized that its TCR sequencing and HLA analysis covered a relatively small number of individuals.

Comments on this clonotype: What it recognizes is unknown.

RNA was extracted with the RNeasy kit, and a quantity of 0.5 to 1 ug was reverse transcribed using random hexamers. The amplification used immunoSEQ multiplex PCR on TCR beta CDR3; it spanned 54 Vbeta and 13 Jbeta. TCRdb fed the immunoSEQ multiplex PCR reads into MiXCR, producing one record per CDR3 protein. The sample records about 150,000 distinct CDR3 sequences, around 95% being singletons. TEMRA cells were enriched by FACS, and CD4+ and CD8+ T cells were negatively isolated. The CDR3 loop spans 14 amino acids. From germline, CDR1 is DFQATT and CDR2 SNEGSKA (reference sequence). Trimming stripped 0 bases from V and 6 bases from J, with 15 bases between.

Material for sequencing was CD8+ T cells from PBMCs. V and J are TRBV20-1 and TRBJ2-7, with a possible D match to TRBD1 (5 bases). The sequence was collected from a human donor with multiple sclerosis. CDR3 sequence (DNA): TGCAGTGCTAGAGATCGCCAGGGAACGCCCGAGCAGTACTTC. It encodes CSARDRQGTPEQYF.